This TCR beta chain came from a study of Tregs in tolerant kidney transplant recipients. The V gene lost 1 base and the J gene lost 6 bases, with 7 bases spanning the gap. The germline CDR1 and CDR2 sequences are SGHVS and FQNEAQ. CDR3 length equals 12 residues. TCRdb keeps only in-frame clones here, not all; method: immunoSEQ multiplex PCR. The table includes 95,000 to 120,000 clones, around 89% detected once. The specimen comprised CD4+ T cells from blood, sampled before the transplant. The chain carries TRBV7-8 and TRBJ2-7, with no clear D. The source is a human donor who received a combined kidney and bone marrow transplant. CDR3 bases: TGTGCCAGCAGCTTAGGGCCTTCCGAGCAGTACTTC. Protein sequence: CASSLGPSEQYF.